This T cell receptor beta chain is from a study of blood T cell repertoires in COVID-19. Study overall: Spain, Italy and the United States supplied samples that represented acute and convalescent COVID-19. Nucleic acid was either cDNA or gDNA, and it came from T cells, B-cell-depleted T cells, or PBMCs.

Trimming took off 2 bases at V and 3 bases at J, with 17 bases between the two ends. The CDR3 has 16 amino acids. CDR1 is MDHEN, CDR2 SYDVKM, per germline. Sequenced by immunoSEQ multiplex PCR; TCRdb stores in-frame clones only, minus some. The sample includes roughly 410,000 clones, about 87% of them seen just once. Enrolment of Seattle patients took place during active infection, and they were followed longitudinally. The chain links TRBV28 to TRBJ2-7; D may be TRBD1 (5 bases). What was sequenced was peripheral blood. The clonotype was recovered from a woman in her sixties with COVID-19, enrolled during active disease. CDR3 sequence (DNA): TGTGCCAGCAGTTTAGTCAGTCAGGGAAATCTCTACGAGCAGTACTTC. Protein sequence: CASSLVSQGNLYEQYF.